A single sample is the source of the 14 T cell receptor beta chains below, sequenced in a study of blood T cells in healthy people across ages. Next came a second PCR, run for about 7 to 11 cycles, which used a sample-barcoded 5' primer along with a J-beta primer mix. TCRdb itself ran the 5' RACE reads through MiXCR, one entry per CDR3 protein. The repertoire holds 1.2 million to 1.5 million distinct CDR3 sequences, with approximately 60% as singletons. Sample: blood. All receptors derive from a young man in good health.

This clonotype was seen only a few times. The V and J genes are TRBV9 and TRBJ2-5; 11 positions agree with TRBD2. In germline, CDR1 is SGDLS, CDR2 YYNGEE. This CDR3 comprises 16 residues. Trimming removed 0 bases from V and 11 bases from J; junction bases left unmatched: 12. The CDR3 DNA reads TGTGCCAGCAGCGTAGACTGGACTAGCGGGCCTTTGGAGCAGTACTTC. Protein product: CASSVDWTSGPLEQYF. Based on the CDR3 plus reference TRBV9 and TRBJ2-5, the full variable domain is DSGVTQTPKHLITATGQRVTLRCSPRSGDLSVYWYQQSLDQGLQFLIQYYNGEERAKGNILERFSAQQFPDLHSELNLSSLELGDSALYFCASSVDWTSGPLEQYFGPGTRLLVL.

This clonotype was detected a few times. This sequence joins TRBV29-1 and TRBJ2-7; 8 positions match TRBD1. The germline V gene has CDR1 SQVTM and CDR2 ANQGSEA. V gave up 1 base and J gave up 1 base; unmatched junction bases: 15. The CDR3 is 18 residues long. DNA for the CDR3: TGCAGCGTTGAAGCGCCACCCAAAGGGACAGGTGGGTCCTACGAGCAGTACTTC. It specifies CSVEAPPKGTGGSYEQYF.

The chain has TRBV28 and TRBJ2-7, with D possibly TRBD2 on 5 matching bases. Germline CDR1 reads MDHEN; CDR2 reads SYDVKM. V was trimmed by 4 bases and J by 0 bases, leaving 25 bases between them. The CDR3 spans 19 residues. CDR3 protein: CASSSQFGSGLISSYEQYF. CDR3 in DNA: TGTGCCAGCAGTTCTCAATTTGGGAGCGGCCTTATCTCCTCCTACGAGCAGTACTTC.

The J gene is TRBJ2-7, the V gene TRBV20-1; 8 nucleotides line up with TRBD2. The germline V gene has CDR1 DFQATT and CDR2 SNEGSKA (reference sequence). Trimming removed 3 bases from V and 4 bases from J; junction bases left unmatched: 8. CDR3 length: 14 residues. The CDR3 DNA reads as TGCAGTGCTAGGGTCGAGCGGGGGCGGTACGAGCAGTACTTC. Amino acids: CSARVERGRYEQYF.

V gene TRBV27 combines with J gene TRBJ2-4; TRBD1 matches 7 bases. Germline loops: CDR1 MNHEY, CDR2 SMNVEV (reference sequence). The CDR3 has 14 amino acids. Germline trimming cut 5 bases from V and 9 bases from J; bases unmatched to any gene: 10. CDR3 region: CASSGDSRRGIQYF. In DNA form, the CDR3 reads TGTGCCAGCAGTGGGGACAGCCGACGGGGCATTCAGTACTTC.

V is TRBV25-1 and J is TRBJ1-2; D unclear. This CDR3 region has 12 residues. Germline V gene lookup returns CDR1 MGHDK and CDR2 SYGVNS. V shed 4 bases and J shed 8 bases, with 11 bases lying between them. CDR3 DNA sequence: TGTGCCAGCAGTGTAGAGGGCTGGGGCTACACCTTC. It yields the protein CASSVEGWGYTF.

The chain joins TRBV4-1 to TRBJ2-7; TRBD2 aligns across 8 bases. This CDR3 spans 14 amino acids. CDR1 and CDR2 (germline): MGHRA, YSYEKL. Trimming took 3 bases from V and 4 from J; bases not matched to a gene: 5. CDR3 nucleotide sequence: TGCGCCAGCAGCCAGCGGACTAGCAATTACGAGCAGTACTTC. Protein product: CASSQRTSNYEQYF.

V gene TRBV2 combines with J gene TRBJ1-5; the match to TRBD1 covers 7 bases. In germline, CDR1 is SNHLY, CDR2 FYNNEI. The CDR3 has 15 residues. Trimming at V came to 6 bases and at J to 7 bases, leaving 12 bases not matched to a gene. CDR3 sequence (DNA): TGTGCCAGCAGAGGTCTGACAGGGACCGAACAGCCCCAGCATTTT. As protein: CASRGLTGTEQPQHF. The whole variable domain, filled in from reference TRBV2 and TRBJ1-5, reads EPEVTQTPSHQVTQMGQEVILRCVPISNHLYFYWYRQILGQKVEFLVSFYNNEISEKSEIFDDQFSVERPDGSNFTLKIRSTKLEDSAMYFCASRGLTGTEQPQHFGDGTRLSIL.

The rearrangement uses TRBV10-3 and TRBJ1-5, with 12 bases matching TRBD1. Germline V gives CDR1 ENHRY, CDR2 SYGVKD. The junction had 5 bases not matched to a gene; V was cut back by 4 bases and J by 7 bases. The CDR3 is 15 amino acids. The CDR3 bases are TGTGCCATCAGTGCCGGGACAGGGGGCGAACAGCCCCAGCATTTT. The encoded protein is CAISAGTGGEQPQHF.

To note about this clonotype: Germline and junction disagree at one end, which may indicate a read error. The chain employs TRBV25-1 and TRBJ2-5; D not certain. CDR1 and CDR2 (germline): MGHDK, SYGVNS. The CDR3 is 14 amino acids. CDR3 coding DNA: TGTGCCTGCAGTGCGTTTGGGCCCCAAGAGACCCAGTACTTC. It is translated as CACSAFGPQETQYF.

The chain joins TRBV7-9 to TRBJ2-7; perhaps TRBD2 as D (7 bases). Germline V lookup: CDR1 SEHNR, CDR2 FQNEAQ (reference sequence). This CDR3 contains 15 residues. The germline V and J ends were trimmed by 5 bases and 3 bases, with 17 bases remaining between them. CDR3 residues: CASSRDQGRVYEQYF. In DNA, the CDR3 is TGTGCCAGCAGCCGAGACCAGGGGAGGGTCTACGAGCAGTACTTC.

The rearrangement joins TRBV10-2 to TRBJ2-1, with D possibly matching TRBD2 (6 bases). The CDR3 extends over 16 amino acids. The V gene's germline CDR1 is WSHSY and CDR2 SAAADI. Trimming removed 6 bases from V and 5 bases from J, with 20 bases in between. The CDR3 spells CASRRSETGDNNEQFF. In DNA, the CDR3 is TGCGCCAGCAGAAGATCGGAAACGGGAGACAACAATGAGCAGTTCTTC.

This clonotype was counted many times. The V call is TRBV10-3, the J call TRBJ2-7, with 8 bases aligning to TRBD1. Germline V CDR1 and CDR2: ENHRY, SYGVKD. The junction had 3 bases not matched to a gene; V was cut back by 0 bases and J by 2 bases. The CDR3 is made up of 15 amino acids. The CDR3 DNA reads as TGTGCCATCAGTGAGTCCGGGACAGGTCCCTACGAGCAGTACTTC. Translation: CAISESGTGPYEQYF.

This clonotype was seen just once. The chain couples TRBV20-1 to TRBJ1-2; tentative D call: TRBD1 (5 bases). The CDR3 contains 13 residues. Between the trimmed V and J ends, which lost 5 bases and 6 bases, there was a span of 16 bases. Germline V lookup: CDR1 DFQATT, CDR2 SNEGSKA (reference sequence). The CDR3 reads CSAGELGEDGYTF. The CDR3, as DNA: TGCAGTGCTGGGGAGTTGGGGGAGGATGGCTACACCTTC.